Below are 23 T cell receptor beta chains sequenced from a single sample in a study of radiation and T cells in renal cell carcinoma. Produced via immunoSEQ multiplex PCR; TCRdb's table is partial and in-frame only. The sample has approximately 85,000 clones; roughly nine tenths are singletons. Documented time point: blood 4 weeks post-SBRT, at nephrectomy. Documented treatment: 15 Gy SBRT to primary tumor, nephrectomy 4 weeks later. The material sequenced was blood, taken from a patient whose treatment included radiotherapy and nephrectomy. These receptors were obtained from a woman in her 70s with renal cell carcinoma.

In DNA, the CDR3 is TGTGCCAGCAGCTCGGTGGCCTTCAATCAGCCCCAGCATTTT. This encodes CASSSVAFNQPQHF. The gene calls are TRBV27 and TRBJ1-5, with D uncertain. The V gene lost 6 bases and the J gene lost 3 bases, with 12 bases spanning the gap. Germline V gene data show CDR1 as MNHEY and CDR2 as SMNVEV (reference sequence). The CDR3 loop spans 14 amino acids.

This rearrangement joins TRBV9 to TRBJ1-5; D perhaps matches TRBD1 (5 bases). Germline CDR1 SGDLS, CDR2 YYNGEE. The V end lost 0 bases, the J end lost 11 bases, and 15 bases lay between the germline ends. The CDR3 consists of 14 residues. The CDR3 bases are TGTGCCAGCAGCGTAGGTTTAGGGGAATTGACCCAGCATTTT. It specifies CASSVGLGELTQHF.

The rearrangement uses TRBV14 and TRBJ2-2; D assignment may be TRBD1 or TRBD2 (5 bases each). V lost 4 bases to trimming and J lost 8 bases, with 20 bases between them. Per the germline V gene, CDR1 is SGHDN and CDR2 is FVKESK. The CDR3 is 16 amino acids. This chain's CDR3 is CASSPRGTPLVGELFF. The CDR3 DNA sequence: TGTGCCAGCAGCCCCAGAGGGACCCCTCTAGTAGGGGAGCTGTTTTTT.

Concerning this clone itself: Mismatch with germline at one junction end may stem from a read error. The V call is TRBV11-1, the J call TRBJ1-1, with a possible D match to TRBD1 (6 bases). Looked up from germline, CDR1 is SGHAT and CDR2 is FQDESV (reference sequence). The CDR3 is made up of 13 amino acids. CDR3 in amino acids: CASSLKRGTAAFF. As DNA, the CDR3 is TGTGCCAGCAGCTTAAAAAGGGGGACTGCAGCTTTCTTT.

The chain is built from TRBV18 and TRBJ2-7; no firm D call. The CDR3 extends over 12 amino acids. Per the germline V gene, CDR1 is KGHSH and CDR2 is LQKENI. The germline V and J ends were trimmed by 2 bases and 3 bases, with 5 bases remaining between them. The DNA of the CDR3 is TGTGCCAGCTCACCAGGTAGCTACGAGCAGTACTTC. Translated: CASSPGSYEQYF.

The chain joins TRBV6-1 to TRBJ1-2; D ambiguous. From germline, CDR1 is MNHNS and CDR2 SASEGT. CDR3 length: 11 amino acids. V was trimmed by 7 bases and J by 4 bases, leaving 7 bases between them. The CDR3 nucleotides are TGTGCCAGCAAAATAGTCTATGGCTACACCTTC. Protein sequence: CASKIVYGYTF.

The CDR3 DNA is TGTGCCAGCCCACCACCTACGACAGGGGAGCACACTGAAGCTTTCTTT. It specifies CASPPPTTGEHTEAFF. The chain has TRBV28 and TRBJ1-1, with 8 bases that match TRBD1. Unmatched junction bases numbered 14, after V lost 8 bases and J lost 3 bases. CDR3 size: 16 residues. Germline V gene sequence: CDR1 MDHEN, CDR2 SYDVKM.

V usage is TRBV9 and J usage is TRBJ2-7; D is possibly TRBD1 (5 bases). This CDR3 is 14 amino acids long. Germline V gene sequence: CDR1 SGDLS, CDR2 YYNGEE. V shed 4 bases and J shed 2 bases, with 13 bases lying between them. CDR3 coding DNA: TGTGCCAGCAGCCGGGCCTGGGGCCCCTACGAGCAGTACTTC. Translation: CASSRAWGPYEQYF.

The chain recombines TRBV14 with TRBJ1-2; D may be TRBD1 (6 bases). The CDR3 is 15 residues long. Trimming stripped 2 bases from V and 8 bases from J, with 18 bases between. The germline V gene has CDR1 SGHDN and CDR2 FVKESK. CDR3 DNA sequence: TGTGCCAGCAGCCAAATGAAAAAGGGGGTTCGAGGCTACACCTTC. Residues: CASSQMKKGVRGYTF.

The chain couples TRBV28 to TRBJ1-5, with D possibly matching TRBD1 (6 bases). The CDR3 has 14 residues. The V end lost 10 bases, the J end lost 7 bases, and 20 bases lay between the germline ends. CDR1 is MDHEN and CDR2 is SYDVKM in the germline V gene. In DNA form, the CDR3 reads TGTGCCACCCACTGGAGGGGGTCGGGGCAGCCCCAGCATTTT. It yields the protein CATHWRGSGQPQHF.

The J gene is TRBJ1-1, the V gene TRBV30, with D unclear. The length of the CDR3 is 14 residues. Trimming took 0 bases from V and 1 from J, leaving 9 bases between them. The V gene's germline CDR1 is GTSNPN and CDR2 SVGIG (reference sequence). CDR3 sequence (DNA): TGTGCCTGGAGTGTACGCAGGCAGAACACTGAAGCTTTCTTT. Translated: CAWSVRRQNTEAFF.

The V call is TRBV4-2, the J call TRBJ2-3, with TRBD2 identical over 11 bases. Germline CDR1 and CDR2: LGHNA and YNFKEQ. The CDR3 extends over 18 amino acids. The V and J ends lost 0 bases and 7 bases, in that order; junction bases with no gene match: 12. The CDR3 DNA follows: TGTGCCAGCAGCCAAGAGCGGTCCGCTAGCGGGGGGAGGTATACGCAGTATTTT. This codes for CASSQERSASGGRYTQYF.

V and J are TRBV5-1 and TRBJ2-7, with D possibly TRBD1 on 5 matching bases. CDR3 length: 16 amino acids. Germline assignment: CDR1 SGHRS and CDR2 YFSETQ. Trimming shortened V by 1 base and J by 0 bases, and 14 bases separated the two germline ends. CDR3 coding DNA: TGCGCCAGCAGCTTGAGGGGTCCCTTCCCCTCCTACGAGCAGTACTTC. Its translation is CASSLRGPFPSYEQYF.

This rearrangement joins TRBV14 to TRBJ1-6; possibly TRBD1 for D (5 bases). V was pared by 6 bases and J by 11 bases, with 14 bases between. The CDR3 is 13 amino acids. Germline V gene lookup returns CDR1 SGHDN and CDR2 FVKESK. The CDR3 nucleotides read TGTGCCAGCAGTCCGGGGACTACCACACCCCTCCACTTT. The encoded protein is CASSPGTTTPLHF. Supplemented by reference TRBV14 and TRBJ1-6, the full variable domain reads EAGVTQFPSHSVIEKGQTVTLRCDPISGHDNLYWYRRVMGKEIKFLLHFVKESKQDESGMPNNRFLAERTGGTYSTLKVQPAELEDSGVYFCASSPGTTTPLHFGNGTRLTVT.

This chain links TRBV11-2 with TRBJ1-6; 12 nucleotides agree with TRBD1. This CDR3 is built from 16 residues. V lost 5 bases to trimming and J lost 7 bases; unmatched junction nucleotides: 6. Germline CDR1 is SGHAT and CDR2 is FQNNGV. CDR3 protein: CASSRGQGARNSPLHF. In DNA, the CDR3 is TGTGCCAGCAGCCGGGGACAGGGGGCGCGGAATTCACCCCTCCACTTT.

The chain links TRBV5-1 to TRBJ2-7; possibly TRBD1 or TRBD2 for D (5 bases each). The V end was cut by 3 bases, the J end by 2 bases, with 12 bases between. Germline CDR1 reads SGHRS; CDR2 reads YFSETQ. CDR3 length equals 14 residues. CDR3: CASSWGTVTYEQYF. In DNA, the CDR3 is TGCGCCAGCAGCTGGGGGACGGTTACCTACGAGCAGTACTTC.

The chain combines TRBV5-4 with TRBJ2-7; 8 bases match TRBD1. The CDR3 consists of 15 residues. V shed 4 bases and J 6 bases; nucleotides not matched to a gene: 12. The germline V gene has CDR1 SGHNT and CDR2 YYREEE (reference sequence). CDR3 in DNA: TGTGCCAGCAGCCCCTTGGGACAGGTGATGGGCGAGCAGTACTTC. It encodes CASSPLGQVMGEQYF. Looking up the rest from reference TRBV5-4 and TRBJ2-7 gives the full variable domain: ETGVTQSPTHLIKTRGQQVTLRCSSQSGHNTVSWYQQALGQGPQFIFQYYREEENGRGNFPPRFSGLQFPNYSSELNVNALELDDSALYLCASSPLGQVMGEQYFGPGTRLTVT.

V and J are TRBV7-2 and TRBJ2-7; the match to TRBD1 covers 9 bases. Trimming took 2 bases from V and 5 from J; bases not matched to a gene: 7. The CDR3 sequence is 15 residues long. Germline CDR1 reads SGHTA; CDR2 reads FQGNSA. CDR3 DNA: TGTGCCAGCAGCTTAAAGGGACAGGGAGGGCACGAGCAGTACTTC. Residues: CASSLKGQGGHEQYF.

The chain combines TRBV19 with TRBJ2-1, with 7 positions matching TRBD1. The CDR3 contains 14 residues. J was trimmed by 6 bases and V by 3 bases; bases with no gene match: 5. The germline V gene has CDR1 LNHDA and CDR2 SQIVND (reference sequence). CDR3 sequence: CASSIQQGPNEQFF. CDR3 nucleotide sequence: TGTGCCAGTAGTATCCAACAGGGGCCCAATGAGCAGTTCTTC.

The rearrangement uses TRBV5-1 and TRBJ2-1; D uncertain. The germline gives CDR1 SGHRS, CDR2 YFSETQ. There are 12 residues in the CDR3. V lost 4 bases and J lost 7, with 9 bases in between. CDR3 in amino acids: CASSRDENEQFF. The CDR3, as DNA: TGCGCCAGCAGCAGGGATGAGAATGAGCAGTTCTTC.

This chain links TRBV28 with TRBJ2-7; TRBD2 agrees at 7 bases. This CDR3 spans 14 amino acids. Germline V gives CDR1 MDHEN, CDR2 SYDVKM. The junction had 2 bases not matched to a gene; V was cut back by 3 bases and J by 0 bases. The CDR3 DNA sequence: TGTGCCAGCAGTTTTCTAGCGGTCTCCTACGAGCAGTACTTC. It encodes CASSFLAVSYEQYF.

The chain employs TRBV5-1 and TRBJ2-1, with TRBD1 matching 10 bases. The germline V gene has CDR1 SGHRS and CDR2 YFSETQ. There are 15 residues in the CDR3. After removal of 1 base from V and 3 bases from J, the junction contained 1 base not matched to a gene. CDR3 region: CASSLRTGGYNEQFF. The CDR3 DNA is TGCGCCAGCAGCTTGAGGACAGGGGGCTACAATGAGCAGTTCTTC.

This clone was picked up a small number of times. CDR3 DNA: TGTGCCAGCTCTGAGGGTCGGATGAACACTGAAGCTTTCTTT. Protein: CASSEGRMNTEAFF. The chain carries TRBV9 and TRBJ1-1, with no clear D. The CDR3 covers 14 residues. Germline V gives CDR1 SGDLS, CDR2 YYNGEE. Trimming shortened V by 7 bases and J by 0 bases, and 13 bases separated the two germline ends.